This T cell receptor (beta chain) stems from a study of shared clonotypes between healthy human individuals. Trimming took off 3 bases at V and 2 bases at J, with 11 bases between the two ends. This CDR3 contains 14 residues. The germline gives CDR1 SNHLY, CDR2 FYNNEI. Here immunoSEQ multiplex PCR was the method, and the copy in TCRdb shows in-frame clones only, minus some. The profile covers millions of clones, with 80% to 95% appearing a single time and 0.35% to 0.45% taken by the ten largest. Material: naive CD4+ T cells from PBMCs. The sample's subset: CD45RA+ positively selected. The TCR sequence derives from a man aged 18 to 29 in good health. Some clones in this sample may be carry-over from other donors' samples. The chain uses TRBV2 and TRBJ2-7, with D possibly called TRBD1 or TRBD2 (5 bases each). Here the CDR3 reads CASSDQGPPYEQYF. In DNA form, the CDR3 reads TGTGCCAGCAGTGACCAGGGACCCCCCTACGAGCAGTACTTC. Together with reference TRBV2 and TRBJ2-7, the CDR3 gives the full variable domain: EPEVTQTPSHQVTQMGQEVILRCVPISNHLYFYWYRQILGQKVEFLVSFYNNEISEKSEIFDDQFSVERPDGSNFTLKIRSTKLEDSAMYFCASSDQGPPYEQYFGPGTRLTVT.